A single sample is the source of the 30 T cell receptor beta chains below, sequenced in a study of early T cells in non-severe SARS-CoV-2 infection. Using its own MiXCR run on the 5' RACE reads, TCRdb lists one record per CDR3 protein. This sample has tens of thousands of distinct CDR3 sequences, with over 13% found just once. What was sequenced was whole blood. The receptors come from an adult who was a healthcare worker with PCR-confirmed SARS-CoV-2 infection or an uninfected control (not recorded which).

This clonotype was recorded many times. The chain combines TRBV6-5 with TRBJ1-2; D is unresolved. Germline V lookup: CDR1 MNHEY, CDR2 SVGAGI. The CDR3 has 12 residues. The V end lost 4 bases, the J end lost 5 bases, and 8 bases lay between the germline ends. CDR3 nucleotides: TGTGCCAGCAGTTCCCACCTATATGGCTACACCTTC. It encodes CASSSHLYGYTF.

This clonotype appeared many times. The chain employs TRBV3-1 and TRBJ2-7; 9 nucleotides line up with TRBD2. Germline trimming cut 4 bases from V and 1 base from J; bases unmatched to any gene: 5. The CDR3 totals 15 residues. CDR1 is LGHDT and CDR2 is YNNKEL in the germline V gene (reference sequence). The CDR3, as DNA: TGTGCCAGCAGCCCCGAGCGGGGGGCATCCTACGAGCAGTACTTC. Translation gives CASSPERGASYEQYF.

This clonotype was picked up a small number of times. The V and J genes are TRBV7-3 and TRBJ2-3; D gene unclear. Trimming took off 5 bases at V and 5 bases at J, with 11 bases between the two ends. This CDR3 has 13 residues. Germline V gene lookup returns CDR1 SGHTA and CDR2 FQGTGA. CDR3: CASSPSVEDTQYF. DNA of the CDR3: TGTGCCAGCAGCCCAAGTGTGGAAGATACGCAGTATTTT. Full variable domain (outside the CDR3, taken from reference TRBV7-3 and TRBJ2-3): GAGVSQTPSNKVTEKGKYVELRCDPISGHTALYWYRQSLGQGPEFLIYFQGTGAADDSGLPNDRFFAVRPEGSVSTLKIQRTERGDSAVYLCASSPSVEDTQYFGPGTRLTVL.

The genes are TRBV5-1 and TRBJ1-1, with no clear D. V shed 0 bases and J shed 1 base, with 10 bases lying between them. The CDR3 sequence is 15 residues long. Germline loops: CDR1 SGHRS, CDR2 YFSETQ. The CDR3 DNA is TGCGCCAGCAGCTTGGATCTGGCCGGGAACACTGAAGCTTTCTTT. Translation gives CASSLDLAGNTEAFF.

About this clonotype: A much larger clone sits a single nucleotide away, making a read error possible. The V call is TRBV29-1, the J call TRBJ1-1; D may be TRBD1 (5 bases). The CDR3 covers 13 residues. V gave up 5 bases and J gave up 3 bases, with 13 bases separating them. CDR1 and CDR2 (germline): SQVTM, ANQGSEA. The CDR3 loop is CSVRQGCYTEAFF. The CDR3, as DNA: TGCAGCGTTAGGCAGGGATGTTACACTGAAGCTTTCTTT.

The rearrangement uses TRBV3-1 and TRBJ1-2; TRBD1 matches at 7 bases. Germline values: CDR1 LGHDT, CDR2 YNNKEL (reference sequence). The CDR3 extends over 14 amino acids. V shed 1 base and J 5 bases; nucleotides not matched to a gene: 4. The CDR3 protein is CASSQAHRGYGYTF. In nucleotides, the CDR3 is TGTGCCAGCAGCCAAGCGCACAGGGGTTATGGCTACACCTTC.

This clonotype was observed a few times. The chain joins TRBV4-1 to TRBJ2-5; weak D call: TRBD2 (6 bases). Looked up from germline, CDR1 is MGHRA and CDR2 is YSYEKL. The V end lost 5 bases, the J end lost 2 bases, and 12 bases lay between the germline ends. The CDR3 spans 14 residues. CDR3 residues: CASSFPGAQETQYF. The CDR3, as DNA: TGCGCCAGCAGCTTTCCGGGAGCACAAGAGACCCAGTACTTC.

This clonotype has more than one count but fewer than ten. The J gene is TRBJ2-7, the V gene TRBV12-3 or TRBV12-4, with 12 bases that match TRBD2. V dropped 6 bases and J dropped 6; count of bases not matched to a gene: 9. CDR3 length: 15 amino acids. CDR3 coding DNA: TGTGCCAGCAGCTCTAGCGGGAGGGCCTTCCTCGAGCAGTACTTC. Its translation: CASSSSGRAFLEQYF.

This clonotype showed up many times. V and J are TRBV5-1 and TRBJ2-1; D call uncertain. The CDR3 has 13 residues. Trimming pared 0 bases from V and 7 bases from J, leaving 8 bases between. Germline V gene data show CDR1 as SGHRS and CDR2 as YFSETQ. The CDR3: CASSLAGRNEQFF. The CDR3 nucleotides read TGCGCCAGCAGCTTGGCCGGTAGGAATGAGCAGTTCTTC.

CDR3 bases: TGCAGTGCTATCGAGGACAGAGATGGCTACACCTTC. Its protein is CSAIEDRDGYTF. J is TRBJ1-2 and V is TRBV20-1, with D possibly being TRBD1 (6 bases). The CDR3 has 12 residues. Germline lookup yields CDR1 DFQATT and CDR2 SNEGSKA (reference sequence). V lost 4 bases and J 6 bases, leaving 12 bases between the germline ends.

The sample holds one count of this clonotype. The chain has TRBV21-1 and TRBJ2-7; the D call TRBD1 from the table was never checked on the DNA. TRBV21-1 is a documented pseudogene. The length of the CDR3 is 13 residues. Written as DNA, the CDR3 is TGTGACAGCAACACAGGGGGCCAAGAGGAGCAGTACTTC. The encoded protein is CDSNTGGQEEQYF.

The chain combines TRBV6-1 with TRBJ1-5, with TRBD1 matching 8 bases. This CDR3 spans 15 amino acids. CDR1 is MNHNS, CDR2 SASEGT, per germline. The V segment lost 2 bases and the J segment 2 bases; nucleotides outside the gene matches: 2. In nucleotides, the CDR3 is TGTGCCAGCAGTGAAATGGGACAGGGCAATCAGCCCCAGCATTTT. Translated: CASSEMGQGNQPQHF.

This clonotype was found many times. V gene TRBV7-9 combines with J gene TRBJ2-1, with D possibly matching TRBD2 (7 bases). CDR1 and CDR2 from the germline V gene are SEHNR and FQNEAQ (reference sequence). The CDR3 extends over 13 amino acids. V lost 3 bases, J lost 8 bases, and 11 bases lay in between. CDR3 nucleotide sequence: TGTGCCAGCAGCTTTACAGGGAGGGATGAGCAGTTCTTC. Its translation: CASSFTGRDEQFF.

The rearrangement links TRBV11-2 to TRBJ2-7; possibly TRBD1 for D (5 bases). Germline V lookup: CDR1 SGHAT, CDR2 FQNNGV. V was clipped by 2 bases and J by 0 bases, with 11 bases between them. This CDR3 region has 15 residues. Here the CDR3 DNA reads TGTGCCAGCAGCTTAATAGAGACAGACTCCTACGAGCAGTACTTC. Translating it yields CASSLIETDSYEQYF.

V and J are TRBV19 and TRBJ2-6; the D is unclear. Between the trimmed V and J ends, which lost 3 bases and 4 bases, there was a span of 4 bases. Germline V gene data show CDR1 as LNHDA and CDR2 as SQIVND (reference sequence). The CDR3 loop spans 13 amino acids. This CDR3 reads CASSMGGANVLTF. The CDR3 nucleotides read TGTGCCAGTAGTATGGGAGGGGCCAACGTCCTGACTTTC.

This chain links TRBV3-1 with TRBJ2-1; D uncertain. Germline CDR1 and CDR2: LGHDT and YNNKEL (reference sequence). V lost 4 bases and J lost 1, with 11 bases in between. The CDR3 length is 15 residues. The CDR3 protein is CASSPAPGSYNEQFF. DNA of the CDR3: TGTGCCAGCAGCCCAGCGCCAGGTTCCTACAATGAGCAGTTCTTC.

This clonotype was detected many times. The chain combines TRBV5-1 with TRBJ2-7, with D perhaps assigned TRBD1 or TRBD2 (5 bases each). The CDR3 spans 16 residues. The germline V and J ends were trimmed by 3 bases and 0 bases, with 16 bases remaining between them. Per germline, CDR1 SGHRS and CDR2 YFSETQ. Written as DNA, the CDR3 is TGCGCCAGCAGCTCACCGGGACCCGGGGACTCCTACGAGCAGTACTTC. Residues: CASSSPGPGDSYEQYF. The whole variable domain, filled in from reference TRBV5-1 and TRBJ2-7, reads KAGVTQTPRYLIKTRGQQVTLSCSPISGHRSVSWYQQTPGQGLQFLFEYFSETQRNKGNFPGRFSGRQFSNSRSEMNVSTLELGDSALYLCASSSPGPGDSYEQYFGPGTRLTVT.

V and J are TRBV4-2 and TRBJ2-3; no reliable D call. The germline V gene has CDR1 LGHNA and CDR2 YNFKEQ. The CDR3 has 16 amino acids. With 4 bases removed from V and 2 bases from J, the gap between germline ends came to 16 bases. CDR3 in DNA: TGTGCCAGCAGCCGTATACCGGAACCTTCCACAGATACGCAGTATTTT. Amino acids: CASSRIPEPSTDTQYF.

This clonotype was observed a few times. The V and J genes are TRBV7-9 and TRBJ1-4; D uncertain. In germline, CDR1 is SEHNR, CDR2 FQNEAQ (reference sequence). The CDR3 is made up of 10 amino acids. V was pared by 4 bases and J by 13 bases, with 7 bases between. CDR3 loop: CASSSEGLFF. In nucleotides, the CDR3 is TGTGCCAGCAGCTCGGAGGGACTGTTTTTT.

This clonotype was counted at least ten times. The rearrangement uses TRBV18 and TRBJ1-5; D not certain. CDR3 length: 15 amino acids. In germline, CDR1 is KGHSH, CDR2 LQKENI. Trimming took 2 bases from V and 0 from J, leaving 8 bases between them. The CDR3 DNA follows: TGTGCCAGCTCACCAGACGACTATAGCAATCAGCCCCAGCATTTT. Its translation: CASSPDDYSNQPQHF.

This clonotype appeared a few times. At one of its ends the junction is not consistent with the germline gene, which may arise from a read error. This chain joins TRBV11-2 and TRBJ1-6, with a possible D match to TRBD1 (5 bases). The CDR3 contains 14 residues. Germline V gene data show CDR1 as SGHAT and CDR2 as FQNNGV. The CDR3 reads CASSRQSYNSPLHF. The CDR3 bases are TGTGCCAGCTCCAGACAGTCATATAATTCACCCCTCCATTTT.

This clonotype was detected ten times or more. The CDR3 nucleotides are TGCGCCAGCAGCCAGGCCCGGACAGTCTCCTACAATGAGCAGTTCTTC. Encoded protein: CASSQARTVSYNEQFF. This chain joins TRBV4-1 and TRBJ2-1; maybe TRBD1 (6 bases). Trimming removed 3 bases at V and 0 bases at J, with 12 bases between. There are 16 residues in the CDR3. Germline-derived CDR1 and CDR2 are MGHRA and YSYEKL.

This clonotype has a count of ten or more. The rearrangement uses TRBV29-1 and TRBJ2-7; D is unresolved. The CDR3 contains 11 residues. Germline CDR1 is SQVTM and CDR2 is ANQGSEA. Trimming took 2 bases from V and 6 from J, leaving 8 bases between them. Here the CDR3 DNA reads TGCAGCGTTGAAAACAGTGGCGAGCAGTACTTC. Translating gives CSVENSGEQYF.

There are a few counts of this clonotype. The CDR3 sequence is CASSPPPGQGGPGELFF. CDR3 in DNA: TGTGCCAGTAGTCCACCCCCCGGACAGGGAGGACCCGGGGAGCTGTTTTTT. The genes are TRBV19 and TRBJ2-2, with 8 bases that match TRBD1. CDR3 length equals 17 residues. In germline, CDR1 is LNHDA, CDR2 SQIVND (reference sequence). The V gene end was trimmed by 5 bases and the J gene end by 6 bases; junction bases not matched to a gene: 14.

This clonotype was counted at least ten times. The chain links TRBV6-4 to TRBJ2-7; a possible D gene is TRBD2 (5 bases). This CDR3 is built from 13 residues. Trimming removed 9 bases at V and 5 bases at J, with 17 bases between. CDR1 and CDR2 (germline): MRHNA, SNTAGT. The CDR3 loop reads CARAGGLFDEQYF. DNA for the CDR3: TGTGCCAGAGCCGGAGGACTGTTCGACGAGCAGTACTTC.

There are a few counts of this clonotype. The rearrangement links TRBV11-2 to TRBJ2-2; weak D call: TRBD2 (5 bases). Germline V gives CDR1 SGHAT, CDR2 FQNNGV. The CDR3 consists of 16 residues. Trimming stripped 5 bases from V and 1 base from J, with 14 bases between. CDR3 nucleotides: TGTGCCAGCAGCGGCCTTTGGAGCGGGAACACCGGGGAGCTGTTTTTT. Protein product: CASSGLWSGNTGELFF.

This chain uses TRBV6-5 with TRBJ2-7; tentative D call: TRBD2 (5 bases). The CDR3 is 14 residues long. Per the germline V gene, CDR1 is MNHEY and CDR2 is SVGAGI. Trimming removed 6 bases at V and 3 bases at J, with 15 bases between. The CDR3 loop is CASSRESGYYEQYF. CDR3 sequence (DNA): TGTGCCAGCAGCCGCGAGAGCGGTTACTACGAGCAGTACTTC.

This clonotype was seen repeatedly, ten times or more. The chain has TRBV4-1 and TRBJ2-3; D could derive from TRBD1 or TRBD2 (5 bases each). The CDR3 contains 15 residues. The V and J ends lost 0 bases and 11 bases respectively, with 18 bases between them. CDR1 is MGHRA, CDR2 YSYEKL, per germline. DNA of the CDR3: TGCGCCAGCAGCCAAGATGGTAGGGGCTCCGGAGGGCAGTATTTT. The encoded protein is CASSQDGRGSGGQYF.

The rearrangement links TRBV5-1 to TRBJ2-7; D possibly corresponds to TRBD1 (5 bases). Germline CDR1 and CDR2: SGHRS and YFSETQ. This CDR3 is built from 15 residues. The V end lost 1 base, the J end lost 3 bases, and 14 bases lay between the germline ends. CDR3 sequence reads: CASSLQGQGNYEQYF. CDR3 coding DNA: TGCGCCAGCAGCTTGCAAGGGCAGGGCAACTACGAGCAGTACTTC.

This clonotype has just a few counts. This chain uses TRBV18 with TRBJ1-3, with 7 nucleotides matching TRBD1. Germline V gene lookup returns CDR1 KGHSH and CDR2 LQKENI. This CDR3 has 18 amino acids. V was clipped by 3 bases and J by 1 base; unmatched bases: 12. The chain's CDR3 is CASSPIKQGRASGNTIYF. The CDR3 DNA follows: TGTGCCAGCTCACCGATAAAACAGGGGAGAGCATCTGGAAACACCATATATTTT.